Given below is one TCR beta chain in context. Its cognate antigen is unknown. Trimming cost V 4 bases and J 8 bases, with 11 bases left between them. This CDR3 has 12 residues. Germline V CDR1 and CDR2: GTSNPN, SVGIG (reference sequence). This specimen comes from a study of shared clonotypes between healthy human individuals. Here immunoSEQ multiplex PCR was the method, and the copy in TCRdb shows in-frame clones only, minus some. The data hold some 2,400,000 clones, with 90% to 97% observed a single time. Regarding the study as a whole: Generally, naive subsets came out with larger estimated richness than memory subsets.

Source material: naive CD4+ T cells sorted from blood. Sample subset: CD45RA+ positively selected. This TCR was recovered from a man aged 18 to 35 in good health. The genes are TRBV30 and TRBJ1-4; D is possibly TRBD1 (6 bases). In DNA, the CDR3 is TGTGCCTGGAATCACAGGGAGGAAAAACTGTTTTTT. Protein: CAWNHREEKLFF. Full variable domain (missing parts from reference TRBV30 and TRBJ1-4): SQTIHQWPATLVQPVGSPLSLECTVEGTSNPNLYWYRQAAGRGLQLLFYSVGIGQISSEVPQNLSASRPQDRQFILSSKKLLLSDSGFYLCAWNHREEKLFFGSGTQLSVL.